This entry lists 27 T cell receptor beta chains sequenced from one sample in a study of blood T cell repertoires in COVID-19. Profiling relied on immunoSEQ multiplex PCR, and the TCRdb table lists in-frame clones only, not all of them. The data hold about 150,000 clones, with about 90% observed a single time. Sequenced input: peripheral blood. These receptors came from a woman between 65 and 79 years old with acute or convalescent COVID-19.

This clone was detected once. This chain links TRBV18 with TRBJ1-2; tentative D call: TRBD1 (5 bases). Germline V gene data show CDR1 as KGHSH and CDR2 as LQKENI. The CDR3 extends over 13 amino acids. The V end was cut by 3 bases, the J end by 8 bases, with 13 bases between. This chain's CDR3 is CASSPGLLGGYTF. Here the CDR3 DNA reads TGTGCCAGCTCACCGGGGCTCCTGGGAGGCTACACCTTC.

The V gene is TRBV7-2, the J gene TRBJ2-7, with 12 nucleotides matching TRBD2. The germline CDR1 and CDR2 sequences are SGHTA and FQGNSA. This CDR3 has 18 amino acids. The V segment lost 3 bases and the J segment 3 bases; nucleotides outside the gene matches: 12. The CDR3 DNA follows: TGTGCCAGCAGCTTGCGGGGCACTAGCGGGAGGAAGAACTACGAGCAGTACTTC. This codes for CASSLRGTSGRKNYEQYF. Based on the CDR3 plus reference TRBV7-2 and TRBJ2-7, the full variable domain is GAGVSQSPSNKVTEKGKDVELRCDPISGHTALYWYRQSLGQGLEFLIYFQGNSAPDKSGLPSDRFSAERTGGSVSTLTIQRTQQEDSAVYLCASSLRGTSGRKNYEQYFGPGTRLTVT.

V gene TRBV28 combines with J gene TRBJ1-6, with a possible D match to TRBD1 (6 bases). The length of the CDR3 is 14 residues. Germline V gives CDR1 MDHEN, CDR2 SYDVKM. Trimming removed 2 bases from V and 10 bases from J, with 12 bases in between. Here the CDR3 reads CASSLRQGLSPLHF. In nucleotides, the CDR3 is TGTGCCAGCAGTTTAAGGCAGGGGTTATCACCCCTCCACTTT.

The V call is TRBV7-6, the J call TRBJ2-6; D gene uncertain. The V and J ends lost 5 bases and 0 bases respectively, with 8 bases between them. Germline assignment: CDR1 SGHVS and CDR2 FNYEAQ. The CDR3 sequence is 15 residues long. The CDR3 is CASSPSSSGANVLTF. The DNA of the CDR3 is TGTGCCAGCAGCCCCTCTAGCTCTGGGGCCAACGTCCTGACTTTC.

The chain couples TRBV5-1 to TRBJ2-3; 12 bases match TRBD2. Germline trimming cut 6 bases from V and 1 base from J; bases unmatched to any gene: 6. Germline assignment: CDR1 SGHRS and CDR2 YFSETQ. CDR3 length: 16 amino acids. The CDR3 bases are TGCGCCAGCACCCGGACTAGCGGGGCCCGCACAGATACGCAGTATTTT. It encodes CASTRTSGARTDTQYF. Full variable domain (missing parts from reference TRBV5-1 and TRBJ2-3): KAGVTQTPRYLIKTRGQQVTLSCSPISGHRSVSWYQQTPGQGLQFLFEYFSETQRNKGNFPGRFSGRQFSNSRSEMNVSTLELGDSALYLCASTRTSGARTDTQYFGPGTRLTVL.

The chain joins TRBV5-6 to TRBJ2-3; no reliable D call. Trimming took off 4 bases at V and 1 base at J, with 16 bases between the two ends. Germline V CDR1 and CDR2: SGHDT, YYEEEE. The CDR3 has 16 amino acids. The CDR3 DNA sequence: TGTGCCAGCAGCATACTCCTTGGCGGCGGCACAGATACGCAGTATTTT. This translates into CASSILLGGGTDTQYF.

The chain joins TRBV2 to TRBJ1-6; maybe TRBD1 (6 bases). CDR3 size: 14 residues. Looked up from germline, CDR1 is SNHLY and CDR2 is FYNNEI. Between the trimmed V and J ends, which lost 6 bases and 6 bases, there was a span of 12 bases. CDR3 DNA: TGTGCCAGCAGCGATGGACAGTTTAATTCACCCCTCCACTTT. Protein product: CASSDGQFNSPLHF.

The CDR3 DNA is TGCGCCAGCAGCTTAGGAGGGTCTGAGCAGTTCTTC. Protein product: CASSLGGSEQFF. The chain has TRBV5-1 and TRBJ2-1; D might be TRBD2 (6 bases). The V gene lost 2 bases and the J gene lost 9 bases, with 9 bases spanning the gap. Per germline, CDR1 SGHRS and CDR2 YFSETQ. The CDR3 length is 12 residues.

This clone has only one observation. The CDR3 spells CASSRRTGRNTEAFF. The CDR3 nucleotides read TGCGCCAGCAGCCGCAGGACAGGCCGGAACACTGAAGCTTTCTTT. This chain links TRBV5-1 with TRBJ1-1; TRBD1 agrees at 7 bases. With 4 bases clipped from V and 1 base from J, the junction kept 7 bases outside the gene matches. This CDR3 is 15 amino acids long. Looked up from germline, CDR1 is SGHRS and CDR2 is YFSETQ.

The rearrangement uses TRBV7-2 and TRBJ1-2, with a weak D call TRBD1 (5 bases). CDR3 length equals 12 residues. Per germline, CDR1 SGHTA and CDR2 FQGNSA. Trimming pared 5 bases from V and 3 bases from J, leaving 7 bases between. Here the CDR3 reads CASSPQDYGYTF. In DNA form, the CDR3 reads TGTGCCAGCAGCCCACAGGACTATGGCTACACCTTC.

The rearrangement joins TRBV5-4 to TRBJ2-1, with 9 positions matching TRBD1. The CDR3 has 17 amino acids. The junction had 15 bases not matched to a gene; V was cut back by 3 bases and J by 8 bases. Germline V gene sequence: CDR1 SGHNT, CDR2 YYREEE (reference sequence). CDR3 nucleotides: TGTGCCAGCAGCTCAGGCATACGACAGGGGGTTAGGGATGAGCAGTTCTTC. Protein product: CASSSGIRQGVRDEQFF.

V is TRBV7-2 and J is TRBJ2-7, with 10 bases fitting TRBD2. J lost 3 bases, V lost 5 bases, and 19 bases had no gene match. Germline V lookup: CDR1 SGHTA, CDR2 FQGNSA. CDR3 length: 19 residues. The CDR3 DNA is TGTGCCAGCAGCCCAAATCTCGGCCGATCTAGCGGGAGTAACTACGAGCAGTACTTC. Translated: CASSPNLGRSSGSNYEQYF.

This chain joins TRBV18 and TRBJ1-1; TRBD1 matches 9 bases. The CDR3 is made up of 15 amino acids. Germline CDR1 KGHSH, CDR2 LQKENI. The ends lost 5 bases at V and 2 bases at J; junction bases unmatched: 6. CDR3 region: CASSSGQGRNTEAFF. The CDR3 nucleotides read TGTGCCAGCTCATCCGGACAGGGGAGAAACACTGAAGCTTTCTTT.

V usage is TRBV9 and J usage is TRBJ1-1; 9 bases line up with TRBD1. CDR1 is SGDLS, CDR2 YYNGEE, per germline. This CDR3 has 15 residues. Germline trimming cut 0 bases from V and 5 bases from J; bases unmatched to any gene: 5. The DNA of the CDR3 is TGTGCCAGCAGCGTAGTGGCACAGGGGGCGACTGAAGCTTTCTTT. Residues: CASSVVAQGATEAFF.

The V gene is TRBV2, the J gene TRBJ1-5, with TRBD1 matching 9 bases. The germline V gene has CDR1 SNHLY and CDR2 FYNNEI. CDR3 length: 14 residues. The ends lost 5 bases at V and 4 bases at J; junction bases unmatched: 3. CDR3 sequence (DNA): TGTGCCAGCAGTCTCGGACAGGGGAATCAGCCCCAGCATTTT. Protein: CASSLGQGNQPQHF.

This clone has only one observation. The V call is TRBV5-8, the J call TRBJ1-1; 8 nucleotides align to TRBD1. From germline, CDR1 is SGHTS and CDR2 YDEGEE. V trimming: 3 bases; J trimming: 4 bases; junction bases outside the gene matches: 5. This CDR3 comprises 14 residues. Here the CDR3 DNA reads TGTGCCAGCAGCTGGACAGGGCGGGTCACTGAAGCTTTCTTT. Translating it yields CASSWTGRVTEAFF. Drawing the rest from reference TRBV5-8 and TRBJ1-1, the complete variable domain is EAGVTQSPTHLIKTRGQQATLRCSPISGHTSVYWYQQALGLGLQFLLWYDEGEERNRGNFPPRFSGRQFPNYSSELNVNALELEDSALYLCASSWTGRVTEAFFGQGTRLTVV.

This clone is a singleton in its sample. The rearrangement uses TRBV2 and TRBJ2-7; possible D gene TRBD2, 6 bases. Deletions cut 4 bases from V and 1 base from J, with 11 bases between. Germline V lookup: CDR1 SNHLY, CDR2 FYNNEI. CDR3 length: 14 amino acids. Here the CDR3 reads CASSGVSGSYEQYF. The DNA of the CDR3 is TGTGCCAGCAGTGGCGTTAGCGGATCCTACGAGCAGTACTTC.

The genes are TRBV5-1 and TRBJ2-5; tentative D call: TRBD1 (5 bases). Trimming took 0 bases from V and 5 from J, leaving 14 bases between them. In germline, CDR1 is SGHRS, CDR2 YFSETQ. The CDR3 consists of 15 residues. This CDR3 is CASSLGGWGWETQYF. The DNA of the CDR3 is TGCGCCAGCAGCTTGGGGGGCTGGGGATGGGAGACCCAGTACTTC.

The chain links TRBV6-5 to TRBJ1-2; D remains ambiguous. Germline assignment: CDR1 MNHEY and CDR2 SVGAGI. V lost 2 bases, J lost 4 bases, and 14 bases lay in between. The CDR3 has 15 amino acids. The CDR3 sequence is CASSYPSREIYGYTF. Here the CDR3 DNA reads TGTGCCAGCAGTTACCCGTCACGGGAGATCTATGGCTACACCTTC.

In this sample, this clone turned up a few times. The germline gene is not matched at one end of the junction; a read error may be the cause. The chain joins TRBV18 to TRBJ2-7; 7 nucleotides align to TRBD1. The CDR3 extends over 15 amino acids. CDR1 is KGHSH and CDR2 is LQKENI in the germline V gene. CDR3 loop: CASSPRQGSSHEQYF. CDR3 in DNA: TGTGCCAGCTCACCTAGACAGGGATCCTCCCACGAGCAGTACTTC.

The chain uses TRBV5-8 and TRBJ1-5; TRBD1 is a possible D gene (5 bases). Germline loops: CDR1 SGHTS, CDR2 YDEGEE. V lost 0 bases, J lost 5 bases, and 24 bases lay in between. The CDR3 sequence is 19 residues long. The CDR3 reads CASSLVLVLGGLTDQPQHF. Written as DNA, the CDR3 is TGTGCCAGCAGCTTGGTGCTGGTATTGGGGGGACTCACAGATCAGCCCCAGCATTTT. The full variable domain, its missing parts supplied by reference TRBV5-8 and TRBJ1-5, is EAGVTQSPTHLIKTRGQQATLRCSPISGHTSVYWYQQALGLGLQFLLWYDEGEERNRGNFPPRFSGRQFPNYSSELNVNALELEDSALYLCASSLVLVLGGLTDQPQHFGDGTRLSIL.

The chain carries TRBV4-2 and TRBJ1-6; D is ambiguous. Germline V gene data show CDR1 as LGHNA and CDR2 as YNFKEQ. The CDR3 is 16 amino acids. Trimming pared 1 base from V and 10 bases from J, leaving 17 bases between. The CDR3 sequence is CASSQVSADLRSPLHF. The CDR3 region has the DNA TGTGCCAGCAGCCAAGTTTCCGCCGACCTGAGGTCACCCCTCCACTTT.

The chain has TRBV7-2 and TRBJ2-1, with TRBD2 matching over 12 bases. The CDR3 is made up of 16 amino acids. Looked up from germline, CDR1 is SGHTA and CDR2 is FQGNSA. The trim removed 5 bases at V and 7 bases at J, leaving 9 bases unmatched. The CDR3: CASSTQTSGSRNEQFF. In nucleotides, the CDR3 is TGTGCCAGCAGCACACAGACTAGCGGGAGTAGGAATGAGCAGTTCTTC.

The chain joins TRBV18 to TRBJ1-2; D unclear. V was cut by 2 bases and J by 8 bases, with 12 bases left in between. In germline, CDR1 is KGHSH, CDR2 LQKENI. The CDR3 covers 13 residues. CDR3 sequence (DNA): TGTGCCAGCTCACCAGGGCATGCGGGGGGCTACACCTTC. Amino acids: CASSPGHAGGYTF.

CDR3 residues: CASSVGQPYEQYF. CDR3 coding DNA: TGTGCCAGCAGTGTGGGACAGCCCTACGAGCAGTACTTC. The rearrangement links TRBV28 to TRBJ2-7; 7 nucleotides align to TRBD1. The V gene's germline CDR1 is MDHEN and CDR2 SYDVKM. The CDR3 spans 13 residues. The junction had 3 bases not matched to a gene; V was cut back by 5 bases and J by 2 bases.

With respect to this clone: Other DNA sequences from this sample encode an identical CDR3 as well. V and J are TRBV2 and TRBJ1-5; no clear D. The CDR3 is made up of 14 amino acids. The germline V gene has CDR1 SNHLY and CDR2 FYNNEI. Trimming took 3 bases from V and 2 from J, leaving 8 bases between them. As DNA, the CDR3 is TGTGCCAGCAGTGATGGGCAGGGCAATCAGCCCCAGCATTTT. Its translation: CASSDGQGNQPQHF. The full variable domain, in which reference TRBV2 and TRBJ1-5 provide the parts outside the CDR3, is EPEVTQTPSHQVTQMGQEVILRCVPISNHLYFYWYRQILGQKVEFLVSFYNNEISEKSEIFDDQFSVERPDGSNFTLKIRSTKLEDSAMYFCASSDGQGNQPQHFGDGTRLSIL.

This chain uses TRBV19 with TRBJ2-7, with 9 bases matching TRBD1. The V and J ends lost 5 bases and 4 bases, in that order; junction bases with no gene match: 9. CDR3 length: 15 residues. Germline V gene data show CDR1 as LNHDA and CDR2 as SQIVND (reference sequence). The CDR3 DNA reads TGTGCCAGTAGTGTGGGACAGGGCGGCGCGTACGAGCAGTACTTC. It yields the protein CASSVGQGGAYEQYF.